This T cell receptor (beta chain) is drawn from a study of shared clonotypes between healthy human individuals. Deep level was the assay's run setting. Only in-frame clones appear in the TCRdb table, and some are missing; sequencing was by immunoSEQ multiplex PCR. In the table there are some 680,000 clones, about three quarters of which are singletons. A CD45RA+ naive subset and a CD45RA-negative memory subset were split from CD4+ cells. Comment on this clone: Its antigen is not known.

Points from the study as a whole: Among donors, sharing of clonotypes was expected to be affected by sequencing depth.

This CDR3 region has 13 residues. Germline V gives CDR1 MNHEY, CDR2 SMNVEV (reference sequence). V dropped 1 base and J dropped 5 bases, with 6 bases sitting between them. The sequenced sample was memory CD4+ T cells sorted from blood. Stated subset: CD45RA-negative fraction. This sequence originates from a woman aged 25 to 39 in good health. The rearrangement links TRBV27 to TRBJ1-5, with D uncertain. This CDR3 reads CASSLFRDQPQHF. CDR3 sequence (DNA): TGTGCCAGCAGTTTATTTCGGGATCAGCCCCAGCATTTT.